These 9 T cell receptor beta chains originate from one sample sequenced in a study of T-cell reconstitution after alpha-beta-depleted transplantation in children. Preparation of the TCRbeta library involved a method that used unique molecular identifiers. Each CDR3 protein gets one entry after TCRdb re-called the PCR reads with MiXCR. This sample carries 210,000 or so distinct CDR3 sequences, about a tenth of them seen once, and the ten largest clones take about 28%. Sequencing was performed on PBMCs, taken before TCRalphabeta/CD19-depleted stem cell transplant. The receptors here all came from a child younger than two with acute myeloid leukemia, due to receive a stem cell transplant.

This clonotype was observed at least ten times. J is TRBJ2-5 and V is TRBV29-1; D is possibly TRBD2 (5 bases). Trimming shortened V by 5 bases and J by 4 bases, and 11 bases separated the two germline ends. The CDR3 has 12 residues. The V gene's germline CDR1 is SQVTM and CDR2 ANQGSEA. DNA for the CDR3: TGCAGCGTTCGGGGAAACTTAGAGACCCAGTACTTC. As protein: CSVRGNLETQYF.

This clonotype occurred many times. CDR3 in amino acids: CASSFFGEFNNEQFF. Here the CDR3 DNA reads TGCGCCAGCAGCTTTTTCGGAGAATTCAACAATGAGCAGTTCTTC. The V gene is TRBV5-1, the J gene TRBJ2-1; D gene unclear. Trimming left V 2 bases short and J 5 bases short, with 14 bases between. The CDR3 is 15 residues long. Looked up from germline, CDR1 is SGHRS and CDR2 is YFSETQ. Combining the CDR3 with reference TRBV5-1 and TRBJ2-1 gives the whole variable domain KAGVTQTPRYLIKTRGQQVTLSCSPISGHRSVSWYQQTPGQGLQFLFEYFSETQRNKGNFPGRFSGRQFSNSRSEMNVSTLELGDSALYLCASSFFGEFNNEQFFGPGTRLTVL.

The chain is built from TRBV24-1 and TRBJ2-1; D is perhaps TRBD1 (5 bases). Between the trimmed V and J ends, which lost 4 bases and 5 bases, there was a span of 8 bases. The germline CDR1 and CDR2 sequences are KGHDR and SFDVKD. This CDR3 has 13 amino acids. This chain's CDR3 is CATSEAGNNEQFF. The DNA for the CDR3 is TGTGCCACCAGTGAAGCAGGGAACAATGAGCAGTTCTTC.

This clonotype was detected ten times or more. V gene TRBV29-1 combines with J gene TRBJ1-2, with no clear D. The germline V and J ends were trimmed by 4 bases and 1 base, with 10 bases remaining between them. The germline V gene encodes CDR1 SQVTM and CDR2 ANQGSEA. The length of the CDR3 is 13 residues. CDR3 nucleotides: TGCAGCGTTGGGGAGGGAAATAACTATGGCTACACCTTC. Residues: CSVGEGNNYGYTF.

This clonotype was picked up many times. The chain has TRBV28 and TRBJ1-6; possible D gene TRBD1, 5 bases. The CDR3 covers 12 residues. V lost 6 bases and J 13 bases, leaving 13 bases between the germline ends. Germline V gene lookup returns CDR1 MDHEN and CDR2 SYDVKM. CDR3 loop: CASSRRGGPLHF. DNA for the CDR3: TGTGCCAGCAGCCGCCGGGGGGGTCCCCTCCACTTT.

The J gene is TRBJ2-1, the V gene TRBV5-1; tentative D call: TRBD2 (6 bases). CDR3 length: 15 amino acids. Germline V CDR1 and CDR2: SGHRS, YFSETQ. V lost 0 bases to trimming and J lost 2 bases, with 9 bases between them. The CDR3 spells CASSLAGLPYNEQFF. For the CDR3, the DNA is TGCGCCAGCAGCTTGGCCGGACTACCCTACAATGAGCAGTTCTTC.

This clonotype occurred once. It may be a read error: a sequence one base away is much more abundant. The CDR3 region has the DNA TGTGCCAGCAGCTTGGAAAGGATCACTGAAGCTTTCTTT. It specifies CASSLERITEAFF. J is TRBJ1-1 and V is TRBV5-4; unclear D gene. Trimming left V 0 bases short and J 4 bases short, with 7 bases between. Germline V gene data show CDR1 as SGHNT and CDR2 as YYREEE (reference sequence). The CDR3 consists of 13 residues.

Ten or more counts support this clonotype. The CDR3 DNA reads TGTGCCAGTAGCAGGGCCGACACCGGGGAGCTGTTTTTT. Protein: CASSRADTGELFF. V is TRBV19 and J is TRBJ2-2; D might be TRBD1 (5 bases). Trimming took off 6 bases at V and 3 bases at J, with 8 bases between the two ends. Per germline, CDR1 LNHDA and CDR2 SQIVND (reference sequence). The CDR3 has 13 residues.

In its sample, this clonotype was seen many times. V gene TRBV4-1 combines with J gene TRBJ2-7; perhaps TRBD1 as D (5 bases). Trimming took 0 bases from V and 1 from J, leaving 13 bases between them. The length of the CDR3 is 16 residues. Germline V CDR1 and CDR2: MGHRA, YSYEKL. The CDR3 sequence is CASSQDSQGISYEQYF. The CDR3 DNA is TGCGCCAGCAGCCAAGACTCTCAGGGTATATCCTACGAGCAGTACTTC.